The rows below give T cell receptor beta chains drawn from one sample of a study of blood T cell repertoires in COVID-19. Using immunoSEQ multiplex PCR, the repertoire was profiled, and TCRdb retains in-frame clones only, with some absent. The repertoire holds around 200,000 clones, roughly 84% seen once, with about 9.4% in the top ten. Sequencing input: peripheral blood. These receptors all come from a woman older than 75 with acute or convalescent COVID-19. CDR3s include the opening cysteine and the closing phenylalanine or tryptophan. Each record gives: V gene, CDR3 protein.

>TRBV10-1
CASRAGERLEAFF
>TRBV11-2
CASSPFVGGYEQYF
>TRBV4-2
CASSQETGPGYGYTF
>TRBV29-1
CSSGQGLRETQYF
>TRBV9
CASSSGTGGVYGYTF
>TRBV11-2
CASSLWSGAGLRDTGELFF
>TRBV7-6
CASSDRQGGNSPLHF
>TRBV7-9
CASSSDWGHEQFF
>TRBV10-3
CAIFSTYYGYTF
>TRBV30
CAWSTGLEGYGYTF
>TRBV29-1
CSVARGYDTEAFF
>TRBV5-5
CASSSLAGTHPTEAFF
>TRBV19
CASSILGGAHGETQYF
>TRBV6-6
CASSYPTGIRTEAFF
>TRBV14
CASSHRSTSVKAEAFF
>TRBV7-3
CASSLTGGRGHTQYF
>TRBV7-9
CASSLARGGGDTQYF
>TRBV4-1
CASSQPDRDEQYF
>TRBV10-3
CAISAPDSSPSTDTQYF
>TRBV3-1/TRBV3-2
CASSQGGSGNTIYF
>TRBV2
CASSPGETYGYTF
>TRBV6-1
CASSETVRRETQYF
>TRBV5-4
CASSWSRGEAYNEQFF
>TRBV2
CASILTGAQNYGYTF
>TRBV6-2/TRBV6-3
CASSYEGQGYGYTF
>TRBV11-2
CASSRTGAGNSPLHF
>TRBV6-5
CASRHRDGNYGYTF
>TRBV19
CASSIDRLNTEAFF
>TRBV7-3
CASSPGGANEQFF